This T cell receptor beta chain was sequenced in a study of cytomegalovirus exposure and HLA in healthy donors. Study results and limitations: Most TCR sequences proved rare, with some public TCRs found in many donors. In a later analysis, TCR beta V- and J-gene trimming was associated with a missense DCLRE1C variant.

Primers for the PCR totalled 60 Vbeta and 13 Jbeta. The table came from immunoSEQ multiplex PCR; TCRdb's copy has only in-frame clones and leaves some out. The table includes some 130,000 clones, 70% detected once. Details on this clone: What it binds is not known.

The CDR3 spans 12 residues. Germline loops: CDR1 MNHNS, CDR2 SASEGT. V was pared by 6 bases and J by 10 bases, with 6 bases of the junction left unmatched. The receptor's source is a woman aged 55-69 years in good health and CMV-seropositive. Sequenced material: PBMCs. The V and J genes are TRBV6-1 and TRBJ1-1, with 9 nucleotides matching TRBD1. The CDR3 DNA is TGTGCCAGCAGGGGGACAGGGAGCTTAGCTTTCTTT. This sequence encodes CASRGTGSLAFF.